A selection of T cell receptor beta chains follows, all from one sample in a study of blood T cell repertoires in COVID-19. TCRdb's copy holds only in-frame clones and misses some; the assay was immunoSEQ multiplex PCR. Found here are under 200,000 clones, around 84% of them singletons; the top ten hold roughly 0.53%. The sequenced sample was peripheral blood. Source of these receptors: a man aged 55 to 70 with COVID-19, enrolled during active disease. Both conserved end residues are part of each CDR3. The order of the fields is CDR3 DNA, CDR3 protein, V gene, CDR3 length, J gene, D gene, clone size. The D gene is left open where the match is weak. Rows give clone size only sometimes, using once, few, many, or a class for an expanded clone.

TGCGCCAGCAGCTTGGGACTAGCGGGAACGGGCTCCTACAATGAGCAGTTCTTC	CASSLGLAGTGSYNEQFF	TRBV5-1	18	TRBJ2-1	TRBD2	.
TGTGCCAGCTCACCACAAGGACATGGAAACATTCAGTACTTC	CASSPQGHGNIQYF	TRBV18	14	TRBJ2-4	.	.
TGTGCCAGCAGTTTCTGGCTCACCGGGGAGCTGTTTTTT	CASSFWLTGELFF	TRBV27	13	TRBJ2-2	.	.
TGTGCCAGCCTTATGACACAAAACACTGAAGCTTTCTTT	CASLMTQNTEAFF	TRBV2	13	TRBJ1-1	.	.
TGTGCTAGTGGTTTGGGGAGTGCGGGAGCGGGAGGAGGCAATGAGCAGTTCTTC	CASGLGSAGAGGGNEQFF	TRBV12-5	18	TRBJ2-1	TRBD2	.
TGTGCCAGCAGCCAGGACTTTTACTCTGGAAACACCATATATTTT	CASSQDFYSGNTIYF	TRBV3-1/TRBV3-2	15	TRBJ1-3	.	once
TGTGCCAGCAGCCCGGGACAGGGGGCGCGTTCTGGGGCCAACGTCCTGACTTTC	CASSPGQGARSGANVLTF	TRBV7-3	18	TRBJ2-6	TRBD1	once
TGTGCCAGCTCGGGACAGAGTGAACGGGGCTACACCTTC	CASSGQSERGYTF	TRBV6-5	13	TRBJ1-2	TRBD1	.
TGTGCCAGCAGCCAAATGACAGTTAACACCGGGGAGCTGTTTTTT	CASSQMTVNTGELFF	TRBV27	15	TRBJ2-2	.	few
TGTGCCTGGAGTATTTCGACGGGGAGGACCGTCTACACCTTC	CAWSISTGRTVYTF	TRBV30	14	TRBJ1-2	.	.
TGTGCCAGCAGCGTCCGCCCCGGGGGAGGGAACAATGAGCAGTTCTTC	CASSVRPGGGNNEQFF	TRBV9	16	TRBJ2-1	TRBD2	.
TGTGCCAGTAGTATTACGTGGCCGGCTACGGGTGGCTACACCTTC	CASSITWPATGGYTF	TRBV19	15	TRBJ1-2	.	.
TGCGCCAGCAGCCAGGTCCAGGGGGGTGGGCCCGCTAACTATGGCTACACCTTC	CASSQVQGGGPANYGYTF	TRBV4-3	18	TRBJ1-2	TRBD1	.
TGCGCCAGCAGCCAAGCGGGGACAGGGCGTCAGCCCCAGCATTTT	CASSQAGTGRQPQHF	TRBV4-1	15	TRBJ1-5	TRBD1	once
TGTGCCAGCTCCCCCGGGACAGAATTTTACTATGGCTACACCTTC	CASSPGTEFYYGYTF	TRBV18	15	TRBJ1-2	TRBD1	once
TGTGCCAGCAGTTACTACAGGGCGACCGGGGAGCTGTTTTTT	CASSYYRATGELFF	TRBV6-5	14	TRBJ2-2	.	.